Reported below is one T cell receptor (beta chain). This sample is part of a study of blood T cell repertoires in COVID-19. Study-level background: Samples of COVID-19 (acute and convalescent) were obtained from the United States, Italy and Spain. The cDNA or gDNA used as material had been derived from T cells, B-cell-depleted T cells, or PBMCs.

Original analysis: Quantification of nucleated cells was approximated via reference gene primer amplification. The data were produced by immunoSEQ multiplex PCR, yet TCRdb's version contains in-frame clones alone and is incomplete. The V and J calls and clone size are taken from that table; D and trimming were inferred from the DNA. The sample has roughly 350,000 clones, roughly 89% seen once. The TCR originated in a woman aged 18-29 years who had recovered from COVID-19. Sequencing used peripheral blood.

CDR3: CASSLVVTEAFF. DNA for the CDR3: TGTGCCAGCAGCTTAGTCGTCACTGAAGCTTTCTTT. The chain uses TRBV7-9 and TRBJ1-1; D is uncertain. The V gene lost 1 base and the J gene lost 4 bases, with 4 bases spanning the gap. The CDR3 loop spans 12 amino acids. Germline CDR1 reads SEHNR; CDR2 reads FQNEAQ (reference sequence).